One sample yielded the 27 T cell receptor beta chains listed below, sequenced in a study of OX40 agonist ivuxolimab in advanced cancers. Generated by immunoSEQ multiplex PCR, the TCRdb table keeps only in-frame clones and is missing some. The sample shows about 70,000 clones, around 88% of them seen only once. The starting material was CD4+ or CD8+ T cells sorted from blood, obtained in a trial of the OX40 agonist ivuxolimab. The receptors originated from an adult with an advanced solid tumor such as melanoma, head and neck, liver or kidney cancer.

The chain has TRBV6-1 and TRBJ2-7; 9 bases line up with TRBD2. This CDR3 comprises 15 residues. V lost 2 bases, J lost 1 base, and 3 bases stayed unmatched. Germline values: CDR1 MNHNS, CDR2 SASEGT. In DNA, the CDR3 is TGTGCCAGCAGTGAACCCACTAGCGGGTCCTACGAGCAGTACTTC. Amino acids: CASSEPTSGSYEQYF.

The rearrangement links TRBV30 to TRBJ1-5, with D perhaps matching TRBD1 (6 bases). V was cut by 5 bases and J by 3 bases, with 17 bases left in between. CDR3 length: 15 amino acids. Germline-derived CDR1 and CDR2 are GTSNPN and SVGIG (reference sequence). This chain's CDR3 is CAWGRRGPLNQPQHF. Written as DNA, the CDR3 is TGTGCCTGGGGGAGGCGGGGGCCCCTCAATCAGCCCCAGCATTTT.

The CDR3 DNA reads TGTGCCAGCAGTTACCGATTGGACTCCTACGAGCAGTACTTC. The encoded protein is CASSYRLDSYEQYF. This chain links TRBV6-5 with TRBJ2-7; D is uncertain. V lost 2 bases and J 0 bases, leaving 8 bases between the germline ends. Germline CDR1 reads MNHEY; CDR2 reads SVGAGI. There are 14 residues in the CDR3.

The chain carries TRBV27 and TRBJ1-5; possible D gene TRBD1, 6 bases. CDR3 size: 15 residues. The V gene lost 6 bases and the J gene lost 3 bases, with 15 bases spanning the gap. The germline V gene has CDR1 MNHEY and CDR2 SMNVEV (reference sequence). CDR3: CASSLTGTYNQPQHF. CDR3 bases: TGTGCCAGCAGCCTAACCGGGACATACAATCAGCCCCAGCATTTT.

The rearrangement uses TRBV6-1 and TRBJ2-5; tentative D call: TRBD1 (5 bases). The germline V gene encodes CDR1 MNHNS and CDR2 SASEGT. The CDR3 has 13 residues. Trimming removed 3 bases from V and 5 bases from J, with 10 bases in between. CDR3 in DNA: TGTGCCAGCAGTGACAGGGATTTCGAGACCCAGTACTTC. Translation gives CASSDRDFETQYF.

The chain is built from TRBV19 and TRBJ1-5; D unresolved. Germline V CDR1 and CDR2: LNHDA, SQIVND (reference sequence). The CDR3 has 15 residues. Trimming took off 3 bases at V and 0 bases at J, with 9 bases between the two ends. The chain's CDR3 is CASSIRQYSNQPQHF. The DNA of the CDR3 is TGTGCCAGTAGTATCAGGCAATATAGCAATCAGCCCCAGCATTTT.

This chain links TRBV5-1 with TRBJ1-4; weak D call: TRBD1 (5 bases). The V gene's germline CDR1 is SGHRS and CDR2 YFSETQ. V lost 4 bases to trimming and J lost 11 bases, with 15 bases between them. CDR3 length: 13 residues. CDR3 in amino acids: CASSKGPPGKLFF. The CDR3 DNA reads TGCGCCAGCAGCAAGGGACCTCCGGGTAAACTGTTTTTT.

The chain uses TRBV7-9 and TRBJ2-1; 10 nucleotides match TRBD1. The length of the CDR3 is 13 residues. J lost 8 bases, V lost 4 bases, and 2 bases had no gene match. Germline V gene lookup returns CDR1 SEHNR and CDR2 FQNEAQ (reference sequence). Here the CDR3 reads CASSSTGGDEQFF. Written as DNA, the CDR3 is TGTGCCAGCAGCTCGACAGGGGGCGATGAGCAGTTCTTC.

In regard to this clone: In the same sample, other DNA sequences code for this CDR3. The chain carries TRBV30 and TRBJ1-3; unclear D gene. CDR1 GTSNPN and CDR2 SVGIG come from the germline V gene (reference sequence). V was cut by 0 bases and J by 1 base, with 4 bases left in between. The CDR3 is 13 residues long. CDR3 in amino acids: CAWSVGSGNTIYF. The DNA for the CDR3 is TGTGCCTGGAGTGTGGGTTCTGGAAACACCATATATTTT.

This chain uses TRBV30 with TRBJ2-2; TRBD2 agrees at 12 bases. The V gene's germline CDR1 is GTSNPN and CDR2 SVGIG (reference sequence). The V segment lost 1 base and the J segment 5 bases; nucleotides outside the gene matches: 11. This CDR3 region has 18 residues. The CDR3 DNA reads TGTGCCTGGAGTGCCGCCCGGACTAGCGGGATTTCTACCGGGGAGCTGTTTTTT. Translating gives CAWSAARTSGISTGELFF.

This chain links TRBV19 with TRBJ2-7; TRBD2 is a possible D gene (5 bases). Germline-derived CDR1 and CDR2 are LNHDA and SQIVND (reference sequence). With 6 bases removed from V and 4 bases from J, the gap between germline ends came to 13 bases. The CDR3 loop spans 13 amino acids. Here the CDR3 DNA reads TGTGCCAGTAGGGGAGATCGGAATTACGAGCAGTACTTC. Protein sequence: CASRGDRNYEQYF.

The gene calls are TRBV6-6 and TRBJ1-5; 8 nucleotides line up with TRBD1. CDR1 and CDR2 from the germline V gene are MNHNY and SVGAGI (reference sequence). Trimming removed 5 bases from V and 6 bases from J; junction bases left unmatched: 6. The CDR3 consists of 14 residues. The CDR3 is CASSGQGGGQPQHF. DNA of the CDR3: TGTGCCAGCAGTGGACAGGGTGGAGGTCAGCCCCAGCATTTT.

Turning to this clone: One end of the junction varies from germline; a read error may be responsible. The chain uses TRBV30 and TRBJ2-1, with 12 positions matching TRBD2. This CDR3 region has 17 residues. Germline-derived CDR1 and CDR2 are GTSNPN and SVGIG (reference sequence). CDR3 protein: CAWSVSRTSGTYNGQFF. Written as DNA, the CDR3 is TGTGCCTGGAGTGTATCCCGGACTAGCGGGACCTACAATGGGCAGTTCTTC.

The chain combines TRBV28 with TRBJ2-5; 7 bases are a match to TRBD2. The length of the CDR3 is 14 residues. Germline values: CDR1 MDHEN, CDR2 SYDVKM. Unmatched junction bases numbered 0, after V lost 2 bases and J lost 0 bases. The DNA for the CDR3 is TGTGCCAGCAGTTTAAGCGGGAACCAAGAGACCCAGTACTTC. It specifies CASSLSGNQETQYF. The whole variable domain, remainder taken from reference TRBV28 and TRBJ2-5, is DVKVTQSSRYLVKRTGEKVFLECVQDMDHENMFWYRQDPGLGLRLIYFSYDVKMKEKGDIPEGYSVSREKKERFSLILESASTNQTSMYLCASSLSGNQETQYFGPGTRLLVL.

This chain uses TRBV6-5 with TRBJ2-3; D tentatively fits TRBD1 or TRBD2 (6 bases each). V lost 6 bases to trimming and J lost 6 bases, with 16 bases between them. Germline V gives CDR1 MNHEY, CDR2 SVGAGI. CDR3 length equals 14 residues. CDR3: CASSRGGLGDTQYF. CDR3 nucleotide sequence: TGTGCCAGCAGCCGTGGGGGGCTGGGGGATACGCAGTATTTT.

The chain links TRBV5-5 to TRBJ1-2; D call uncertain. With 2 bases removed from V and 4 bases from J, the gap between germline ends came to 12 bases. This CDR3 spans 14 amino acids. In germline, CDR1 is SGHKS, CDR2 YYEKEE (reference sequence). CDR3: CASSLRPVSYGYTF. The DNA of the CDR3 is TGTGCCAGCAGCTTACGACCGGTCTCCTATGGCTACACCTTC. The full variable domain, rest sourced from reference TRBV5-5 and TRBJ1-2, is DAGVTQSPTHLIKTRGQQVTLRCSPISGHKSVSWYQQVLGQGPQFIFQYYEKEERGRGNFPDRFSARQFPNYSSELNVNALLLGDSALYLCASSLRPVSYGYTFGSGTRLTVV.

The sample holds a few counts of this clone. Sequence at one end of the junction differs from germline and may be a read error. The gene calls are TRBV5-1 and TRBJ2-5, with 11 bases lining up with TRBD2. The CDR3 runs to 15 residues. Germline V CDR1 and CDR2: SGHRS, YFSETQ. The CDR3 here is CASSLDGTSGPQQDF. CDR3 sequence (DNA): TGCGCCAGCAGCTTGGACGGGACTAGCGGCCCTCAACAAGACTTC.

This clone was recorded only once. CDR3 loop: CASGGGDIQYF. CDR3 nucleotide sequence: TGTGCCAGCGGGGGTGGAGACATTCAGTACTTC. The chain recombines TRBV2 with TRBJ2-4; tentatively, D is TRBD1 or TRBD2 (5 bases each). The CDR3 runs 11 residues. The germline gives CDR1 SNHLY, CDR2 FYNNEI. V was pared by 8 bases and J by 8 bases, with 10 bases between.

CDR3 in DNA: TGTGCCAGCAGTTTAGTGGGTCAGCCCCAGCATTTT. Its protein is CASSLVGQPQHF. This chain uses TRBV28 with TRBJ1-5, with no clear D. The CDR3 runs 12 residues. The V gene's germline CDR1 is MDHEN and CDR2 SYDVKM. V gave up 2 bases and J gave up 6 bases, with 5 bases separating them.

The chain joins TRBV7-2 to TRBJ2-7, with 9 bases identical to TRBD2. CDR3 length equals 16 residues. Germline V gene lookup returns CDR1 SGHTA and CDR2 FQGNSA. With V trimmed by 5 bases and J by 4 bases, 12 bases remained unmatched. In DNA, the CDR3 is TGTGCCAGCAGCATCCACGGAGCGGGGGGTGGGTACGAGCAGTACTTC. The encoded protein is CASSIHGAGGGYEQYF.

This chain connects TRBV5-1 to TRBJ2-1; possibly TRBD1 for D (5 bases). CDR3 length: 14 amino acids. V was cut by 4 bases and J by 1 base, with 9 bases left in between. Germline V gene lookup returns CDR1 SGHRS and CDR2 YFSETQ. The CDR3 nucleotides are TGCGCCAGCAGCCCGGACACATCCTACAATGAGCAGTTCTTC. This translates into CASSPDTSYNEQFF.

The V gene is TRBV19, the J gene TRBJ2-4; the D gene could be TRBD1 or TRBD2 (5 bases each). The V gene's germline CDR1 is LNHDA and CDR2 SQIVND (reference sequence). The CDR3 sequence is 12 residues long. V was clipped by 10 bases and J by 8 bases, with 15 bases between them. Written as DNA, the CDR3 is TGTGCCACCACTGGGGGTGCGGACATTCAGTACTTC. Protein product: CATTGGADIQYF.

The DNA for the CDR3 is TGTGCCAGCAGTGGTAGCGGGACAAGCTCCTACGAGCAGTACTTC. Its protein product is CASSGSGTSSYEQYF. This chain uses TRBV27 with TRBJ2-7; 8 nucleotides align to TRBD2. Germline-derived CDR1 and CDR2 are MNHEY and SMNVEV (reference sequence). V shed 5 bases and J 0 bases; nucleotides not matched to a gene: 6. CDR3 length: 15 residues.

The chain carries TRBV18 and TRBJ2-3; D is uncertain. The CDR3 extends over 13 amino acids. The germline V and J ends were trimmed by 10 bases and 3 bases, with 14 bases remaining between them. Germline V gives CDR1 KGHSH, CDR2 LQKENI. CDR3 protein: CATAAGVTDTQYF. The CDR3 nucleotides read TGTGCCACCGCAGCAGGAGTAACAGATACGCAGTATTTT.

The J gene is TRBJ2-3, the V gene TRBV5-6; D unresolved. CDR3 length: 14 amino acids. Germline V gene sequence: CDR1 SGHDT, CDR2 YYEEEE. V dropped 0 bases and J dropped 2 bases, with 7 bases sitting between them. The CDR3 reads CASSLGGSTDTQYF. DNA for the CDR3: TGTGCCAGCAGCTTGGGTGGGTCCACAGATACGCAGTATTTT.

The chain carries TRBV15 and TRBJ2-7; D might be TRBD1 (6 bases). This CDR3 is 15 amino acids long. Germline assignment: CDR1 LNHNV and CDR2 YYDKDF (reference sequence). With 0 bases removed from V and 5 bases from J, the gap between germline ends came to 14 bases. CDR3 sequence: CATSRDEQQGDEQYF. In DNA form, the CDR3 reads TGTGCCACCAGCAGAGACGAGCAACAGGGCGACGAGCAGTACTTC.

The CDR3 loop reads CASSLGGPNTEAFF. CDR3 bases: TGTGCCAGCAGCTTGGGGGGACCGAACACTGAAGCTTTCTTT. The chain couples TRBV7-3 to TRBJ1-1; a possible D gene is TRBD1 (5 bases). Trimming cost V 3 bases and J 1 base, with 9 bases left between them. Germline V CDR1 and CDR2: SGHTA, FQGTGA. The CDR3 totals 14 residues.